One and the same sample provided the 17 T cell receptor beta chains below, sequenced in a study of shared clonotypes between healthy human individuals. Assay: immunoSEQ multiplex PCR; the TCRdb copy retains only in-frame clones and omits some. The profile covers hundreds of thousands of clones, with less than 85% appearing a single time and approximately 1.7% taken by the ten largest. Sequencing was carried out using memory CD4+ T cells sorted from blood. Subset given: CD45RA-negative fraction. These receptors all stem from a woman aged 25 to 39 in good health.

The rearrangement links TRBV2 to TRBJ2-1, with D perhaps matching TRBD1 or TRBD2 (5 bases each). CDR1 SNHLY and CDR2 FYNNEI come from the germline V gene. CDR3 length: 14 residues. The V gene lost 6 bases and the J gene lost 4 bases, with 13 bases spanning the gap. DNA for the CDR3: TGTGCCAGCAGAACCGGGACGAATTACAATGAGCAGTTCTTC. Amino acid sequence: CASRTGTNYNEQFF.

The table lists this clone with many counts. The genes are TRBV25-1 and TRBJ1-2; 7 bases agree with TRBD1. J was trimmed by 3 bases and V by 6 bases; bases with no gene match: 10. The CDR3 covers 15 residues. In germline, CDR1 is MGHDK, CDR2 SYGVNS. The CDR3, as DNA: TGTGCCAGCAGCCCCGAGGCAGGGGGGGACTATGGCTACACCTTC. Protein: CASSPEAGGDYGYTF.

With respect to this clone: A single base separates this from a much larger clone, so it may be a read error. J is TRBJ1-5 and V is TRBV11-2, with D hard to call. The CDR3 sequence is 13 residues long. V lost 2 bases, J lost 3 bases, and 5 bases lay in between. Germline V gene lookup returns CDR1 SGHAT and CDR2 FQNNGV. CDR3: CASSLYANQPQHF. For the CDR3, the DNA is TGTGCCAGCAGCTTATATGCCAATCAGCCCCAGCATTTT.

This chain joins TRBV2 and TRBJ1-4, with unresolved D. The ends were cut back, 2 bases at V and 10 bases at J, with 8 bases in the middle. Germline V lookup: CDR1 SNHLY, CDR2 FYNNEI. The CDR3 has 12 amino acids. The CDR3 loop reads CASSEPGRKLFF. In DNA, the CDR3 is TGTGCCAGCAGTGAACCTGGGCGAAAACTGTTTTTT.

The rearrangement joins TRBV6-6 to TRBJ1-1, with unresolved D. This CDR3 has 13 amino acids. The ends were cut back, 6 bases at V and 3 bases at J, with 11 bases in the middle. Germline assignment: CDR1 MNHNY and CDR2 SVGAGI (reference sequence). The CDR3 DNA sequence: TGTGCCAGCAGCTACATTACTCACACTGAAGCTTTCTTT. Its protein product is CASSYITHTEAFF.

DNA for the CDR3: TGTGCCAGCAGCCCCGGGGGAGCGGGCACAGATACGCAGTATTTT. The encoded protein is CASSPGGAGTDTQYF. The V call is TRBV9, the J call TRBJ2-3; the D gene is possibly TRBD2 (6 bases). The CDR3 loop spans 15 amino acids. Germline loops: CDR1 SGDLS, CDR2 YYNGEE. V lost 4 bases and J lost 1, with 13 bases in between.

This clone has a count of ten or more. V gene TRBV29-1 combines with J gene TRBJ2-2, with 9 bases fitting TRBD1. CDR1 and CDR2 from the germline V gene are SQVTM and ANQGSEA. The J segment lost 4 bases and the V segment lost 6 bases, leaving 6 bases of the junction unmatched. CDR3 length: 14 amino acids. This chain's CDR3 is CSVEGQGGTGELFF. The CDR3, as DNA: TGCAGCGTGGAGGGACAGGGCGGCACCGGGGAGCTGTTTTTT.

This chain connects TRBV19 to TRBJ2-7; D is undetermined. Germline CDR1 is LNHDA and CDR2 is SQIVND (reference sequence). Trimming shortened V by 5 bases and J by 2 bases, and 10 bases separated the two germline ends. The CDR3 runs 13 residues. The CDR3, as DNA: TGTGCCAGTAGTGGCCGGTCCCCCTACGAGCAGTACTTC. Amino acids: CASSGRSPYEQYF.

This clone occurred a few times. Other DNA sequences in this sample translate to the same CDR3. The V gene is TRBV2, the J gene TRBJ2-1, with 9 bases that match TRBD2. Germline-derived CDR1 and CDR2 are SNHLY and FYNNEI. The V and J ends lost 6 bases and 0 bases, in that order; junction bases with no gene match: 3. The CDR3 runs 15 residues. The CDR3 loop is CASSLSGSSYNEQFF. CDR3 DNA: TGTGCCAGCAGCCTTAGCGGGAGCTCCTACAATGAGCAGTTCTTC.

V and J are TRBV6-5 and TRBJ2-1; D remains ambiguous. The CDR3 covers 15 residues. Between the trimmed V and J ends, which lost 3 bases and 8 bases, there was a span of 17 bases. Germline V gives CDR1 MNHEY, CDR2 SVGAGI. CDR3 in amino acids: CASSYNVGSLDEQFF. The DNA for the CDR3 is TGTGCCAGCAGTTATAACGTGGGTAGCCTCGATGAGCAGTTCTTC.

The J gene is TRBJ2-2, the V gene TRBV19; 9 nucleotides agree with TRBD1. The CDR3 extends over 17 amino acids. In germline, CDR1 is LNHDA, CDR2 SQIVND (reference sequence). V shed 5 bases, J shed 4 bases, and the junction held 11 bases outside the gene matches. CDR3 residues: CASSDFAGTGPTGELFF. Written as DNA, the CDR3 is TGTGCCAGTAGTGACTTCGCCGGGACAGGGCCCACCGGGGAGCTGTTTTTT. The full variable domain, with the rest looked up from reference TRBV19 and TRBJ2-2, is DGGITQSPKYLFRKEGQNVTLSCEQNLNHDAMYWYRQDPGQGLRLIYYSQIVNDFQKGDIAEGYSVSREKKESFPLTVTSAQKNPTAFYLCASSDFAGTGPTGELFFGEGSRLTVL.

This sequence joins TRBV10-2 and TRBJ1-1, with TRBD1 as a possible D gene (6 bases). The CDR3 extends over 13 amino acids. The V gene's germline CDR1 is WSHSY and CDR2 SAAADI. Trimming pared 8 bases from V and 7 bases from J, leaving 17 bases between. For the CDR3, the DNA is TGCGCCAGCTCAGGGGTAGACGAAAGTGAAGCTTTCTTT. Its translation is CASSGVDESEAFF.

This clone was recorded a few times. The chain recombines TRBV2 with TRBJ2-7, with D possibly matching TRBD1 (5 bases). The CDR3 runs 14 residues. CDR1 SNHLY and CDR2 FYNNEI come from the germline V gene. Trimming pared 4 bases from V and 3 bases from J, leaving 13 bases between. The CDR3 is CASSGQGGVYEQYF. The CDR3 coding sequence is TGTGCCAGCAGTGGGCAGGGTGGGGTCTACGAGCAGTACTTC.

This chain links TRBV6-1 with TRBJ2-2; D may correspond to TRBD1 or TRBD2 (5 bases each). This CDR3 region has 15 residues. From germline, CDR1 is MNHNS and CDR2 SASEGT. With 7 bases removed from V and 5 bases from J, the gap between germline ends came to 17 bases. This CDR3 is CASNPRDASTGELFF. The CDR3 nucleotides are TGTGCCAGCAACCCTCGGGACGCGAGTACCGGGGAGCTGTTTTTT.

CDR3 in amino acids: CASRLDSVSYEQYF. The CDR3 DNA is TGTGCCAGCAGGTTGGACAGTGTATCCTACGAGCAGTACTTC. V and J are TRBV2 and TRBJ2-7; weak D call: TRBD1 (6 bases). The V end lost 6 bases, the J end lost 1 base, and 13 bases lay between the germline ends. Looked up from germline, CDR1 is SNHLY and CDR2 is FYNNEI. CDR3 length equals 14 residues.

The chain recombines TRBV25-1 with TRBJ2-5; 10 bases are shared with TRBD1. The junction had 7 bases not matched to a gene; V was cut back by 3 bases and J by 3 bases. Germline CDR1 and CDR2: MGHDK and SYGVNS. The CDR3 is 16 residues long. CDR3 coding DNA: TGTGCCAGCAGTGAGAACCGGGACAGGGGAGAAGAGACCCAGTACTTC. Encoded protein: CASSENRDRGEETQYF.

The table lists this clone with a few counts. CDR3 sequence: CASSESRFPPGRSRGYTF. The DNA for the CDR3 is TGCGCCAGCAGTGAGTCGAGGTTTCCCCCGGGACGCTCTAGGGGCTACACCTTC. The chain joins TRBV10-1 to TRBJ1-2, with a weak D call TRBD1 (5 bases). From germline, CDR1 is WNHNN and CDR2 SYGVQD (reference sequence). V dropped 0 bases and J dropped 8 bases, with 25 bases sitting between them. CDR3 size: 18 residues.